This TCR beta chain was profiled in a study of blood T cell repertoires in COVID-19. Germline assignment: CDR1 GTSNPN and CDR2 SVGIG (reference sequence). The CDR3 totals 13 residues. The V gene end was trimmed by 5 bases and the J gene end by 5 bases; junction bases not matched to a gene: 5. Assay used: immunoSEQ multiplex PCR; TCRdb lists only in-frame clones, some missing. The table has approximately 480,000 clones, approximately 86% seen once. This clone occurred a few times. Source material: PBMCs or T cells enriched from blood (not recorded which). The sequence was collected from a woman aged 18-29 years who had recovered from COVID-19. The V call is TRBV30, the J call TRBJ1-4, with TRBD1 matching over 7 bases. For the CDR3, the DNA is TGTGCCTGGCGCCGGGACAGAAATGAAAAACTGTTTTTT. Its protein is CAWRRDRNEKLFF.